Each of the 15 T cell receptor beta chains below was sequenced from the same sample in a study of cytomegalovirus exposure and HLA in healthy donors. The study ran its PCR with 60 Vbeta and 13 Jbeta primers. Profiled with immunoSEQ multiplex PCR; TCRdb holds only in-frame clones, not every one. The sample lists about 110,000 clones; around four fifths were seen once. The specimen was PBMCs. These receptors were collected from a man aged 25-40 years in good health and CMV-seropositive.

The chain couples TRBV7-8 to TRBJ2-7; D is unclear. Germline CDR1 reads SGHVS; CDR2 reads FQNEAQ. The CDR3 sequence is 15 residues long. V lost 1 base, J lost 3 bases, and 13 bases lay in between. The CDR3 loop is CASSLEAGTFYEQYF. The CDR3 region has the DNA TGTGCCAGCAGCTTAGAGGCAGGAACCTTCTACGAGCAGTACTTC. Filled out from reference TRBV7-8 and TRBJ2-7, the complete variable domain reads GAGVSQSPRYKVAKRGQDVALRCDPISGHVSLFWYQQALGQGPEFLTYFQNEAQLDKSGLPSDRFFAERPEGSVSTLKIQRTQQEDSAVYLCASSLEAGTFYEQYFGPGTRLTVT.

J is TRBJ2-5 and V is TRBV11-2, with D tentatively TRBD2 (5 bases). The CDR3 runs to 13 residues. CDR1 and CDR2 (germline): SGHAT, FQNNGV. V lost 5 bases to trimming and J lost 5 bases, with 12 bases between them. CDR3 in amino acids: CASSPTTGETQYF. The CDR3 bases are TGTGCCAGCAGCCCGACCACGGGGGAGACCCAGTACTTC. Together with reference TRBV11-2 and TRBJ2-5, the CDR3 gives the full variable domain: EAGVAQSPRYKIIEKRQSVAFWCNPISGHATLYWYQQILGQGPKLLIQFQNNGVVDDSQLPKDRFSAERLKGVDSTLKIQPAKLEDSAVYLCASSPTTGETQYFGPGTRLLVL.

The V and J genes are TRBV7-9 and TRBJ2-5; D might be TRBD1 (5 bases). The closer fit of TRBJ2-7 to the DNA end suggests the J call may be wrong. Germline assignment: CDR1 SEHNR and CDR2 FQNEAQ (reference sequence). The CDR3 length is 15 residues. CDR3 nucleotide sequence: TGTGCCAGCAGCTTAGCAGGGGCAGGGATCTACGAGCAGTACTTC. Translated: CASSLAGAGIYEQYF.

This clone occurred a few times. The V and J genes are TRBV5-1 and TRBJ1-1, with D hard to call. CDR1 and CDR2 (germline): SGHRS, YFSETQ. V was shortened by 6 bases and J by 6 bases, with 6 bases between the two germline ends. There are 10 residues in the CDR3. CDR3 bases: TGCGCCAGCACCGTCCCTGAAGCTTTCTTT. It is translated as CASTVPEAFF.

The CDR3 here is CASSYDKPYNEQFF. CDR3 DNA sequence: TGCGCCAGCAGCTACGACAAACCTTACAATGAGCAGTTCTTC. The genes are TRBV5-1 and TRBJ2-1; D is undetermined. This CDR3 comprises 14 residues. Germline V lookup: CDR1 SGHRS, CDR2 YFSETQ. Trimming took 3 bases from V and 4 from J, leaving 11 bases between them.

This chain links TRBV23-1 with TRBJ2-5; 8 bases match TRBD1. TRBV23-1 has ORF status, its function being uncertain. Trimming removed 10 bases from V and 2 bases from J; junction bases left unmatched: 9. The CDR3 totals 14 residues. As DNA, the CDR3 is TGCGCCACCAACTTGGACAGGGATCAAGAGACCCAGTACTTC. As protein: CATNLDRDQETQYF.

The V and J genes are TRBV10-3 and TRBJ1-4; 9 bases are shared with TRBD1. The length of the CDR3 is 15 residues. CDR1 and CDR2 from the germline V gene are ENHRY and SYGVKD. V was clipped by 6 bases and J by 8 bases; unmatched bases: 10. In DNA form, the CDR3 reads TGTGCCATCAGGAATCCGGGACAGGGCCGGGAAAAACTGTTTTTT. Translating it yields CAIRNPGQGREKLFF.

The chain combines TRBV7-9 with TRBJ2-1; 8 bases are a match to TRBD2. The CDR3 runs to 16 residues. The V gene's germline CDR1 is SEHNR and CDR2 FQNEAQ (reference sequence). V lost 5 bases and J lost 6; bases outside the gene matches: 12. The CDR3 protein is CASSPRGSGVGNEQFF. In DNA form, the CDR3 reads TGTGCCAGCAGCCCCCGGGGTAGCGGGGTTGGCAATGAGCAGTTCTTC.

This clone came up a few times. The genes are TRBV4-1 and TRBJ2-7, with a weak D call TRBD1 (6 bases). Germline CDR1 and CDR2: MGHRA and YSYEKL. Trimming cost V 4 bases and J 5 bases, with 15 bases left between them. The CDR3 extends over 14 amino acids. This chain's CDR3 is CASSRGLGANEQYF. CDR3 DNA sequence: TGCGCCAGCAGCCGCGGTTTGGGGGCCAACGAGCAGTACTTC.

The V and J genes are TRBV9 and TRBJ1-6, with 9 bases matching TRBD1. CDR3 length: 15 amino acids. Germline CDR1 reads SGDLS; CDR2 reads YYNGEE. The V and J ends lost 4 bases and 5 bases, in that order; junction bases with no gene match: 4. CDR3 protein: CASSSGTGNNSPLHF. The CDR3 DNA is TGTGCCAGCAGCTCCGGGACAGGGAATAATTCACCCCTCCACTTT.

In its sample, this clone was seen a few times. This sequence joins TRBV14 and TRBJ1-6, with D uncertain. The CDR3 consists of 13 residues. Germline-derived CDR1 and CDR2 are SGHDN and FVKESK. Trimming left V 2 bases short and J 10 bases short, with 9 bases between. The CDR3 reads CASSQLRISPLHF. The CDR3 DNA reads TGTGCCAGCAGCCAATTGAGAATATCACCCCTCCACTTT.

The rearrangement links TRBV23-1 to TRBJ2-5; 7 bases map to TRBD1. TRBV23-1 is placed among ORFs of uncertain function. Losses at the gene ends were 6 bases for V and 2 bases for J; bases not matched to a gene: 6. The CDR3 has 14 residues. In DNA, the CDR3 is TGCGCCAGCAGCAAGTTGGGACAGCAAGAGACCCAGTACTTC. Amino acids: CASSKLGQQETQYF.

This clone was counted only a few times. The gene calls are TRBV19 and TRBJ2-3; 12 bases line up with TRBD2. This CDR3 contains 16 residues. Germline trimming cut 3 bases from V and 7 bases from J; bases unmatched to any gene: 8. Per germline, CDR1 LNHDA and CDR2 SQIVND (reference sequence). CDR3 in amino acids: CASSIRTSGEGNTQYF. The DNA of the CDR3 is TGTGCCAGTAGTATCAGGACTAGCGGGGAGGGGAATACGCAGTATTTT.

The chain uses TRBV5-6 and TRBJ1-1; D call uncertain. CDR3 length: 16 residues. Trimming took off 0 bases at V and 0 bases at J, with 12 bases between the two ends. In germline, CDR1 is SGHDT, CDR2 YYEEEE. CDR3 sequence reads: CASSLAGKRMNTEAFF. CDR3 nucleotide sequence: TGTGCCAGCAGCTTGGCGGGGAAGCGGATGAACACTGAAGCTTTCTTT.

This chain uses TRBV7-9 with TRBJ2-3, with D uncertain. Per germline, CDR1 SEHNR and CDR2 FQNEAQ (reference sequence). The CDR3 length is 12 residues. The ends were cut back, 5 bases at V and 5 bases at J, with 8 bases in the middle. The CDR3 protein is CASSLKRDTQYF. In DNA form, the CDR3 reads TGTGCCAGCAGCCTAAAAAGAGATACGCAGTATTTT.